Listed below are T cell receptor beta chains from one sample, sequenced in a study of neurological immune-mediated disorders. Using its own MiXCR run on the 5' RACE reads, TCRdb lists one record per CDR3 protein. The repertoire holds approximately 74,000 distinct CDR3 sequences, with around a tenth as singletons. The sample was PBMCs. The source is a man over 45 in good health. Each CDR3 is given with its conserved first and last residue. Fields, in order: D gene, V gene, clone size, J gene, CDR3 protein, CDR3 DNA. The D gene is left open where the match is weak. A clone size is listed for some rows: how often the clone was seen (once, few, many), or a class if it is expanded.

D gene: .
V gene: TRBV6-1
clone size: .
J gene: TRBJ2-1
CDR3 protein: CANRGLRGIPYNEQFF
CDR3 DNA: TGTGCCAACAGGGGACTACGGGGAATACCCTACAATGAGCAGTTCTTC

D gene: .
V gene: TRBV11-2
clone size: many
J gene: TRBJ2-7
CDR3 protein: CASRISWEQYF
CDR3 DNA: TGTGCCAGCAGAATCTCTTGGGAGCAGTACTTC

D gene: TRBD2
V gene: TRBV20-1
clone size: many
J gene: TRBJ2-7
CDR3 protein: CSARPIPGTSGYYEQYF
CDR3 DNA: TGCAGTGCTAGACCCATCCCCGGGACTAGCGGCTACTACGAGCAGTACTTC

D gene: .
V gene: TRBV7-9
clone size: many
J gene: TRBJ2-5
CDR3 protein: CASSLQVLETQYF
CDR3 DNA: TGTGCCAGCAGCTTACAGGTGTTGGAGACCCAGTACTTC

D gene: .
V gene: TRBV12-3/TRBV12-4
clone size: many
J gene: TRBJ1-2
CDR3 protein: CASSRGNLGGYTF
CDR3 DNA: TGTGCCAGCAGTAGGGGGAACTTGGGTGGCTACACCTTC

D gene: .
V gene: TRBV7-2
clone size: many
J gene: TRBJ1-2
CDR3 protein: CASSLFRADYGYTF
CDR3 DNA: TGTGCCAGCAGCTTATTTCGGGCAGACTATGGCTACACCTTC

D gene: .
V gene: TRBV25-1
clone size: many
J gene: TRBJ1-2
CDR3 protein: CASSSRGGYGYTF
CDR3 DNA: TGTGCCAGCAGTTCCCGGGGGGGATATGGCTACACCTTC

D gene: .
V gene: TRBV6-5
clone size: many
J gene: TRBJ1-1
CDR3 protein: CATRGWGTEAFF
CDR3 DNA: TGTGCCACCCGAGGATGGGGCACTGAAGCTTTCTTT

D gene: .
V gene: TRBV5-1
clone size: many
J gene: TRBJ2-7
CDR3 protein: CASSLLVGGRSYEQYF
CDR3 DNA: TGCGCCAGCAGCTTGTTGGTAGGTGGCAGGAGCTACGAGCAGTACTTC

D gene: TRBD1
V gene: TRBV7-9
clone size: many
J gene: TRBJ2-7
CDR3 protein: CASSLDRGKREQYF
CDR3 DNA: TGTGCCAGCAGCTTGGACAGGGGGAAGCGCGAGCAGTACTTC

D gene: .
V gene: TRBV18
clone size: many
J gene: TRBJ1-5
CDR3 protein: CASSPGVRPQHF
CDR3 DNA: TGTGCCAGCTCCCCGGGCGTCCGGCCCCAGCATTTT

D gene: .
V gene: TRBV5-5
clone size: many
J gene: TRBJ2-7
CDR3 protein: CASSPWSYEQYF
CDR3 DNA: TGTGCCAGCAGCCCCTGGTCCTACGAGCAGTACTTC

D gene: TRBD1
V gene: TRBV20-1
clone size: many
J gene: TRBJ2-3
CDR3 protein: CSAGQPSTDTQYF
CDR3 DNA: TGCAGTGCGGGACAGCCTAGCACAGATACGCAGTATTTT

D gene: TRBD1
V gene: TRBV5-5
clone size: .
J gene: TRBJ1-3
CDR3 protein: CASSSMGQPGNTIYF
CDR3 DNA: TGTGCCAGCAGCTCAATGGGACAGCCCGGAAACACCATATATTTT

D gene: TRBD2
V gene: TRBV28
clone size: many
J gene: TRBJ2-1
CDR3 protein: CASSLFSIGREKKGEQFF
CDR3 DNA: TGTGCCAGCAGTTTATTCTCGATTGGGCGGGAGAAGAAAGGTGAGCAGTTCTTC

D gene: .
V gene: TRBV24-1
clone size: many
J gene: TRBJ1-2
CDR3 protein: CATSGGRDNYGYTF
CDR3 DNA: TGTGCCACCAGTGGGGGAAGGGACAACTATGGCTACACCTTC

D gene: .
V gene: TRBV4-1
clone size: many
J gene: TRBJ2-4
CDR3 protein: CASSQEAGPKIQYF
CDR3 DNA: TGCGCCAGCAGCCAAGAGGCGGGACCGAAGATTCAGTACTTC

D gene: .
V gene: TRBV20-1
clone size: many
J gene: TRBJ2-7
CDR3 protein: CSAYDPRGQEHYEQYF
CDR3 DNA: TGCAGTGCTTACGACCCCCGGGGACAAGAACACTACGAGCAGTACTTC

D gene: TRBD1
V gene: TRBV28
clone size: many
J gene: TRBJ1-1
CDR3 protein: CASRVPGQRGGTEAFF
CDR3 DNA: TGTGCCAGCAGGGTCCCGGGACAGCGAGGAGGCACTGAAGCTTTCTTT

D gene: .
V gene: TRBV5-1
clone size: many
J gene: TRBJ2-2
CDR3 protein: CASSGTPQGIGTGELFF
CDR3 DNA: TGCGCCAGCAGCGGAACCCCACAGGGAATAGGTACCGGGGAGCTGTTTTTT

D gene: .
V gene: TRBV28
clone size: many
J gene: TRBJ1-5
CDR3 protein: CASSFGGVGINQPQHF
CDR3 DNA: TGTGCCAGCAGTTTCGGTGGAGTGGGTATCAATCAGCCCCAGCATTTT

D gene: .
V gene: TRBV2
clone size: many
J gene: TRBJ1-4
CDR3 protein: CASWGTTNEKLFF
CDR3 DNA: TGTGCCAGCTGGGGGACAACTAATGAAAAACTGTTTTTT

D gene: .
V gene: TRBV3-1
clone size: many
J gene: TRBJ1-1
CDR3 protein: CASSQGSGEPEAFF
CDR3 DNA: TGTGCCAGCAGCCAAGGGTCCGGGGAACCTGAAGCTTTCTTT

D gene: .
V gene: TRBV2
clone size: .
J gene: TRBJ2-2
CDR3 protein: CASTATGELFF
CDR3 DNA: TGTGCCAGCACAGCCACCGGGGAGCTGTTTTTT

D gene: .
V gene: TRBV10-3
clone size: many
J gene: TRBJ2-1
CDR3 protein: CAISALRDPRKEQFF
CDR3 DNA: TGTGCCATCAGTGCCCTACGGGACCCCCGAAAAGAGCAGTTCTTC

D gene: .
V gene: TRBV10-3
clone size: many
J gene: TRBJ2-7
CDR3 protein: CAISERTNYEQYF
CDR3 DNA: TGTGCCATCAGTGAGAGGACAAACTACGAGCAGTACTTC

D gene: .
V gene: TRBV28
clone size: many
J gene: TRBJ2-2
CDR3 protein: CASSHDRSGELFF
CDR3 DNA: TGTGCCAGCAGCCACGACAGGTCCGGGGAGCTGTTTTTT

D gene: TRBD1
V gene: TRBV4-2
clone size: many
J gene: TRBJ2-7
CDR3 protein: CASSQAGQGNYEQYF
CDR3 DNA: TGTGCCAGCAGCCAAGCGGGACAGGGTAACTACGAGCAGTACTTC

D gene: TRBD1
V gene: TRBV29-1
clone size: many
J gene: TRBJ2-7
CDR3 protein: CSARLTGGPSYEQYF
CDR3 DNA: TGCAGCGCCCGACTCACAGGGGGACCATCCTACGAGCAGTACTTC

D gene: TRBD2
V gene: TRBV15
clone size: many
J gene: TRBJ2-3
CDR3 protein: CATSREAQPGLAKDTQYF
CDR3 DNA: TGTGCCACCAGCAGAGAGGCGCAACCGGGACTAGCTAAAGATACGCAGTATTTT

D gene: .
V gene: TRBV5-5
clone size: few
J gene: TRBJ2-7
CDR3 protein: CASSLDIYYEQYF
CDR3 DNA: TGTGCCAGCAGCTTGGACATTTACTACGAGCAGTACTTC

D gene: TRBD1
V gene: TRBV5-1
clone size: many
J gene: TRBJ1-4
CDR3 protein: CASSPGTANEKLFF
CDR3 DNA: TGCGCCAGCAGCCCCGGGACAGCTAATGAAAAACTGTTTTTT

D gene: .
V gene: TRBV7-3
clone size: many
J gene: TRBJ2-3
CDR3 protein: CASSSGGGTDTQYF
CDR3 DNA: TGTGCCAGCAGCTCCGGAGGAGGCACAGATACGCAGTATTTT

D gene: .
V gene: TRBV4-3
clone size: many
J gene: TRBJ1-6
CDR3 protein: CASSQSPLHGGFSPLHF
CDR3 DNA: TGCGCCAGCAGCCAATCCCCTCTGCACGGGGGATTTTCACCCCTCCACTTT

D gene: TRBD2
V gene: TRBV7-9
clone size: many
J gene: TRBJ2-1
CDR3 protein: CASSLLAGDDNEQFF
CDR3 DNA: TGTGCCAGCAGCCTACTAGCGGGGGATGACAATGAGCAGTTCTTC

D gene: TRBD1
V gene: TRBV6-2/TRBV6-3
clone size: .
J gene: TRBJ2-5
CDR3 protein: CASMGQIQETQYF
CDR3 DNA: TGTGCCAGCATGGGACAGATTCAAGAGACCCAGTACTTC

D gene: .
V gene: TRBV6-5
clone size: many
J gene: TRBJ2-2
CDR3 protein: CASSLSTATGELFF
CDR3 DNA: TGTGCCAGCAGTCTATCAACTGCCACCGGGGAGCTGTTTTTT

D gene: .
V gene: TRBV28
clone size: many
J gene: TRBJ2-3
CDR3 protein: CASDTPGSTITDTQYF
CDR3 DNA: TGTGCCAGCGACACCCCAGGCAGCACAATCACAGATACGCAGTATTTT

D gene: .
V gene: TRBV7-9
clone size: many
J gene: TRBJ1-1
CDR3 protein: CASSTRENTEAFF
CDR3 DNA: TGTGCCAGCAGCACCCGGGAGAACACTGAAGCTTTCTTT

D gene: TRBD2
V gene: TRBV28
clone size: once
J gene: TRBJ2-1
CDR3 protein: CASSLSVEGGGAHYNEQFF
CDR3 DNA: TGTGCCAGCAGTTTAAGTGTGGAAGGCGGGGGGGCGCACTACAATGAGCAGTTCTTC